The text below deals with one T cell receptor (beta chain). PCR amplification relied on 60 Vbeta primers (plus 13 Jbeta primers). The protocol was immunoSEQ multiplex PCR, while the TCRdb copy is restricted to in-frame clones and leaves out a portion. The data show approximately 73,000 clones, roughly 80% seen once. The record originates from a study of cytomegalovirus exposure and HLA in healthy donors. Losses at the gene ends were 6 bases for V and 2 bases for J; bases not matched to a gene: 5. Germline values: CDR1 SQVTM, CDR2 ANQGSEA. This CDR3 contains 13 residues. Sequenced material: PBMCs. The chain recombines TRBV29-1 with TRBJ2-7, with 9 bases lining up with TRBD1. The sequence was collected from a woman between 35 and 50 years old in good health and CMV-seropositive. This CDR3 is CSVMTGGTYEQYF. In DNA, the CDR3 is TGCAGCGTGATGACAGGGGGAACCTACGAGCAGTACTTC.